The present TCR beta chain was sequenced within a study of T-cell reconstitution after alpha-beta-depleted transplantation in children. Broader study findings: Day-60 TCRbeta diversity that was high in some patients was derived from surviving recipient T cells and thymic progenitors. A year had passed since transplant, and T-cell counts and diversity by then came mostly from newly produced T cells. Reported findings indicate that, about two months after transplant, alpha-beta T cells came from several hundred expanded clones, which were derived from non-depleted graft cells.

During its preparation, the TCRbeta library received unique molecular identifiers. A single record per CDR3 protein comes from TCRdb applying MiXCR to the PCR reads. The table lists around 440,000 distinct CDR3 sequences, under 12% of them singletons. V trimming: 0 bases; J trimming: 5 bases; junction bases outside the gene matches: 13. The germline gives CDR1 MNHEY, CDR2 SMNVEV (reference sequence). The CDR3 is 17 residues long. As for this clonotype: Its antigen is still unknown.

The sequence was obtained from a child aged 2-15 years with inherited bone marrow failure, due to receive a stem cell transplant. Sequenced here: PBMCs, sampled before TCRalphabeta/CD19-depleted stem cell transplant. The chain combines TRBV27 with TRBJ2-7, with 7 bases identical to TRBD2. CDR3 nucleotide sequence: TGTGCCAGCAGTTTATCCCCTCTACAGCGGGAAGGGAACGAGCAGTACTTC. This gives the protein CASSLSPLQREGNEQYF.